This T cell receptor beta chain was observed in a study of shared T cell receptors in the human thymus. Produced via immunoSEQ multiplex PCR; TCRdb's table is partial and in-frame only. Of hundreds of thousands of clones in the sample, around three quarters were seen once. Germline CDR1 reads SGHKS; CDR2 reads YYEKEE (reference sequence). This CDR3 comprises 17 residues. Trimming cost V 0 bases and J 5 bases, with 18 bases left between them. This same sample was also taken into another study, of human thymus T cells. Per that study: Resections from corrective heart surgery supplied the thymus tissue. In unrelated individuals, thymic repertoires overlapped highly, according to related research.

This clonotype originated in a boy younger than two with a congenital heart defect. Sequenced: thymocytes. V and J are TRBV5-5 and TRBJ2-1; D might be TRBD2 (6 bases). The CDR3 DNA reads TGTGCCAGCAGCTTGGCAGAAGGAGGACTACACAACAATGAGCAGTTCTTC. Translation gives CASSLAEGGLHNNEQFF.